This T cell receptor (beta chain) emerged from a study of T-cell reconstitution after alpha-beta-depleted transplantation in children. This clonotype has a count of ten or more. The target antigen is unknown. Unique molecular identifiers tagged the TCRbeta library. TCRdb reanalysed the PCR reads using MiXCR and keeps one entry per CDR3 protein. Seen here are 600,000 or so distinct CDR3 sequences, under 30% observed once, and the top ten hold roughly 15%. Study conclusions and caveats: Two months or so post-transplant, alpha-beta T cells reportedly derived from several hundred expanded graft clones.

Germline CDR1 reads ENHRY; CDR2 reads SYGVKD. The CDR3 sequence is 13 residues long. V lost 8 bases and J lost 6, with 17 bases in between. Specimen: PBMCs, mostly from graft donor cells, collected 360 days after TCRalphabeta/CD19-depleted stem cell transplant. This receptor was taken from a boy less than two years old who had a stem cell transplant for acute myeloid leukemia, so the T cells may come from the graft donor. The chain joins TRBV10-3 to TRBJ2-7; D gene unclear. This CDR3 reads CAIALESLREQYF. The CDR3 coding sequence is TGTGCCATCGCCCTCGAGTCCCTACGCGAGCAGTACTTC.